Listed here are 23 T cell receptor beta chains from one sample, sequenced in a study of cytomegalovirus exposure and HLA in healthy donors. The PCR made use of 60 Vbeta and 13 Jbeta primers. The assay was immunoSEQ multiplex PCR, and TCRdb's table has in-frame clones only and misses some. Of over 55,000 clones in the sample, 70% are singletons; the top ten hold nearly 10%. What was sequenced was PBMCs. Receptors were obtained from a woman between 50 and 59 years old in good health and CMV-seropositive.

This clone was detected once. The chain employs TRBV27 and TRBJ1-1, with 10 bases fitting TRBD1. V gave up 3 bases and J gave up 5 bases; unmatched junction bases: 6. The CDR3 has 15 residues. Germline V gives CDR1 MNHEY, CDR2 SMNVEV (reference sequence). The CDR3 here is CASSLTGGAATEAFF. CDR3 DNA: TGTGCCAGCAGTTTGACAGGGGGCGCGGCGACTGAAGCTTTCTTT.

V gene TRBV18 combines with J gene TRBJ1-3; D remains ambiguous. Between the trimmed V and J ends, which lost 0 bases and 0 bases, there was a span of 9 bases. Germline V CDR1 and CDR2: KGHSH, LQKENI. The CDR3 loop spans 16 amino acids. The DNA of the CDR3 is TGTGCCAGCTCACCACCGGGCGTCTACTCTGGAAACACCATATATTTT. This encodes CASSPPGVYSGNTIYF.

The CDR3 bases are TGTGCCAGCAGTCGAGGCTCTGGGGCCAACGTCCTGACTTTC. It is translated as CASSRGSGANVLTF. The V gene is TRBV2, the J gene TRBJ2-6; no clear D. Germline assignment: CDR1 SNHLY and CDR2 FYNNEI. CDR3 length: 14 residues. Deletions cut 5 bases from V and 0 bases from J, with 5 bases between.

The chain links TRBV6-1 to TRBJ1-5, with no clear D. Trimming shortened V by 4 bases and J by 2 bases, and 9 bases separated the two germline ends. Germline CDR1 reads MNHNS; CDR2 reads SASEGT. This CDR3 has 14 amino acids. The CDR3 nucleotides read TGTGCCAGCAGTGGACCGGCGGGCAATCAGCCCCAGCATTTT. Translating gives CASSGPAGNQPQHF.

The chain employs TRBV9 and TRBJ1-5; D possibly corresponds to TRBD1 (5 bases). CDR1 is SGDLS and CDR2 is YYNGEE in the germline V gene. V was clipped by 4 bases and J by 5 bases, with 19 bases between them. This CDR3 has 16 residues. Here the CDR3 DNA reads TGTGCCAGCAGCACCGGCCCAAACCCGGGGGATCAGCCCCAGCATTTT. Translated: CASSTGPNPGDQPQHF.

The gene calls are TRBV29-1 and TRBJ2-7; 7 nucleotides match TRBD2. Germline V CDR1 and CDR2: SQVTM, ANQGSEA. J lost 4 bases, V lost 2 bases, and 5 bases had no gene match. CDR3 size: 13 residues. As DNA, the CDR3 is TGCAGCGTTGAATTGCGGGGGACGTACGAGCAGTACTTC. Translation gives CSVELRGTYEQYF.

The chain carries TRBV11-2 and TRBJ1-2; 7 bases are a match to TRBD1. The ends lost 4 bases at V and 3 bases at J; junction bases unmatched: 5. In germline, CDR1 is SGHAT, CDR2 FQNNGV. The CDR3 loop spans 14 amino acids. The CDR3, as DNA: TGTGCCAGCAGCTACGTAACAGGGGACTATGGCTACACCTTC. Translated, it gives CASSYVTGDYGYTF.

J is TRBJ1-5 and V is TRBV11-2; no clear D. CDR3 size: 13 residues. Between the trimmed V and J ends, which lost 1 base and 5 bases, there was a span of 6 bases. In germline, CDR1 is SGHAT, CDR2 FQNNGV. CDR3 sequence: CASSLGGDQPQHF. CDR3 nucleotide sequence: TGTGCCAGCAGCTTAGGGGGAGATCAGCCCCAGCATTTT. The whole variable domain, filled in from reference TRBV11-2 and TRBJ1-5, reads EAGVAQSPRYKIIEKRQSVAFWCNPISGHATLYWYQQILGQGPKLLIQFQNNGVVDDSQLPKDRFSAERLKGVDSTLKIQPAKLEDSAVYLCASSLGGDQPQHFGDGTRLSIL.

This chain uses TRBV19 with TRBJ1-4; 7 positions agree with TRBD1. From germline, CDR1 is LNHDA and CDR2 SQIVND (reference sequence). The CDR3 has 16 residues. The ends lost 4 bases at V and 2 bases at J; junction bases unmatched: 7. The CDR3 DNA reads TGTGCCAGTAGTAAACAGGGGAGAGGCACTAATGAAAAACTGTTTTTT. Translated, it gives CASSKQGRGTNEKLFF.

The sample holds a few counts of this clone. V is TRBV6-1 and J is TRBJ2-7; a weak D match, TRBD2 (6 bases). This CDR3 is built from 14 residues. CDR1 is MNHNS, CDR2 SASEGT, per germline. V lost 5 bases and J 1 base, leaving 12 bases between the germline ends. CDR3 nucleotide sequence: TGTGCCAGCAGTCCCCGGGACTTATCCTACGAGCAGTACTTC. Its protein product is CASSPRDLSYEQYF.

V is TRBV10-1 and J is TRBJ2-7, with 10 bases matching TRBD2. From germline, CDR1 is WNHNN and CDR2 SYGVQD (reference sequence). V lost 3 bases to trimming and J lost 1 base; unmatched junction nucleotides: 9. The CDR3 has 17 residues. The CDR3 nucleotides read TGCGCCAGCAGTGACGCTAGCGGGGGAACCTCATCCTACGAGCAGTACTTC. It encodes CASSDASGGTSSYEQYF.

The chain employs TRBV21-1 and TRBJ1-2. TRBV21-1 is listed as a pseudogene. This CDR3 has 16 amino acids. The CDR3, as DNA: TGTGCCAGCAGCAAAGATCGTGGGGGAGGATTGTATGGCTACACCTTC. It is translated as CASSKDRGGGLYGYTF.

This chain joins TRBV5-6 and TRBJ2-4; possibly TRBD2 for D (6 bases). V lost 4 bases and J 12 bases, leaving 26 bases between the germline ends. Germline V lookup: CDR1 SGHDT, CDR2 YYEEEE. The CDR3 totals 16 residues. CDR3 sequence: CASSPLTRGETFNQYF. CDR3 sequence (DNA): TGTGCCAGCAGCCCCTTGACTAGAGGGGAGACATTTAATCAGTACTTC.

The chain uses TRBV9 and TRBJ2-3; D possibly corresponds to TRBD2 (6 bases). The CDR3 contains 14 residues. Trimming took off 2 bases at V and 1 base at J, with 8 bases between the two ends. Germline V gene lookup returns CDR1 SGDLS and CDR2 YYNGEE. In DNA, the CDR3 is TGTGCCAGCAGCGTTGGGGAGGGCACAGATACGCAGTATTTT. Translation: CASSVGEGTDTQYF. The variable domain in full, completed from reference TRBV9 and TRBJ2-3, reads DSGVTQTPKHLITATGQRVTLRCSPRSGDLSVYWYQQSLDQGLQFLIQYYNGEERAKGNILERFSAQQFPDLHSELNLSSLELGDSALYFCASSVGEGTDTQYFGPGTRLTVL.

This chain links TRBV5-1 with TRBJ2-3; 7 positions match TRBD2. Per germline, CDR1 SGHRS and CDR2 YFSETQ. There are 15 residues in the CDR3. V shed 4 bases and J 1 base; nucleotides not matched to a gene: 6. The DNA of the CDR3 is TGCGCCAGCAGCGGAGGGGACTACGGCACAGATACGCAGTATTTT. Residues: CASSGGDYGTDTQYF.

V is TRBV4-3 and J is TRBJ2-7, with 8 bases matching TRBD2. J gave up 3 bases and V 0 bases, and 4 bases lay outside the gene matches. There are 15 residues in the CDR3. Germline-derived CDR1 and CDR2 are LGHNA and YSLEER. The CDR3 DNA reads as TGCGCCAGCAGCCAAGATACTAGCGGTAACTACGAGCAGTACTTC. Amino acid sequence: CASSQDTSGNYEQYF.

This clone was picked up a small number of times. J is TRBJ1-2 and V is TRBV5-1; weak D call: TRBD1 (5 bases). The CDR3 consists of 13 residues. The germline gives CDR1 SGHRS, CDR2 YFSETQ. The V end lost 1 base, the J end lost 4 bases, and 8 bases lay between the germline ends. The CDR3 sequence is CASSLWGGYGYTF. The CDR3 DNA sequence: TGCGCCAGCAGCTTGTGGGGCGGCTATGGCTACACCTTC.

This clone has more than one count but fewer than ten. The gene calls are TRBV2 and TRBJ2-7; possibly TRBD1 for D (6 bases). Germline assignment: CDR1 SNHLY and CDR2 FYNNEI. The CDR3 loop spans 13 amino acids. The ends were cut back, 6 bases at V and 1 base at J, with 10 bases in the middle. This chain's CDR3 is CASRRTASYEQYF. CDR3 nucleotides: TGTGCCAGCAGGAGGACAGCGTCCTACGAGCAGTACTTC.

The rearrangement joins TRBV15 to TRBJ2-5; 11 bases agree with TRBD2. The J segment lost 4 bases and the V segment lost 9 bases, leaving 10 bases of the junction unmatched. Germline CDR1 is LNHNV and CDR2 is YYDKDF (reference sequence). This CDR3 is 15 amino acids long. The CDR3: CATSSGLAGGETQYF. CDR3 nucleotides: TGTGCCACTTCCTCCGGGCTAGCGGGAGGAGAGACCCAGTACTTC. Based on the CDR3 plus reference TRBV15 and TRBJ2-5, the full variable domain is DAMVIQNPRYQVTQFGKPVTLSCSQTLNHNVMYWYQQKSSQAPKLLFHYYDKDFNNEADTPDNFQSRRPNTSFCFLDIRSPGLGDTAMYLCATSSGLAGGETQYFGPGTRLLVL.

This sequence joins TRBV11-2 and TRBJ1-2, with TRBD1 matching 7 bases. The CDR3 length is 13 residues. V dropped 6 bases and J dropped 5; count of bases not matched to a gene: 6. Germline V gives CDR1 SGHAT, CDR2 FQNNGV. CDR3 amino acids: CASSKQGDYGYTF. The CDR3 DNA is TGTGCCAGCAGTAAGCAGGGGGATTATGGCTACACCTTC.

The rearrangement uses TRBV12-5 and TRBJ1-2; 7 bases line up with TRBD1. The germline V gene encodes CDR1 LGHNT and CDR2 FRNRAP. Trimming cost V 2 bases and J 4 bases; bases outside gene matches: 7. This CDR3 has 15 residues. CDR3 in amino acids: CASGLSYGTAYGYTF. The CDR3 DNA reads TGTGCTAGTGGTTTGTCCTACGGGACAGCCTATGGCTACACCTTC. Complete variable domain (other parts from reference TRBV12-5 and TRBJ1-2): DARVTQTPRHKVTEMGQEVTMRCQPILGHNTVFWYRQTMMQGLELLAYFRNRAPLDDSGMPKDRFSAEMPDATLATLKIQPSEPRDSAVYFCASGLSYGTAYGYTFGSGTRLTVV.

CDR3 in amino acids: CASTPLGQGANTIYF. CDR3 nucleotide sequence: TGTGCCAGCACCCCCCTGGGACAGGGGGCAAACACCATATATTTT. This chain uses TRBV6-6 with TRBJ1-3, with TRBD1 matching 12 bases. V was clipped by 7 bases and J by 6 bases; unmatched bases: 7. The CDR3 sequence is 15 residues long. Germline assignment: CDR1 MNHNY and CDR2 SVGAGI (reference sequence).

This clone was found once. This chain links TRBV30 with TRBJ1-1; 8 bases match TRBD1. Germline V gene lookup returns CDR1 GTSNPN and CDR2 SVGIG (reference sequence). The trim removed 4 bases at V and 4 bases at J, leaving 11 bases unmatched. The CDR3 spans 15 residues. For the CDR3, the DNA is TGTGCCTGGAAGGGAAGGACAGGGCAACGCACTGAAGCTTTCTTT. It yields the protein CAWKGRTGQRTEAFF.